This is a list of T cell receptor beta chains from one sample in a study of blood T cell repertoires in COVID-19. Profiled with immunoSEQ multiplex PCR; TCRdb holds only in-frame clones, not every one. Among tens of thousands of clones, approximately 90% were seen once, and the ten largest hold less than 35%. The sample taken for sequencing was peripheral blood. Receptors were obtained from a man over 45 with active or convalescent COVID-19. The CDR3 runs from the conserved cysteine through the conserved F or W. D genes are given only for firm matches. A row's size may be missing; if present it is once, few, many or a size class.

v_call	clone_size	j_call	d_call	cdr3_nt	cdr3_aa
TRBV10-3	.	TRBJ1-6	.	TGTGCCATCAGTGAGTCGGGCCAGGGGAACTCACCCCTCCACTTT	CAISESGQGNSPLHF
TRBV28	few	TRBJ1-5	.	TGTGCCAGCAGTTTAAGGCGGGGGAACAATCAGCCCCAGCATTTT	CASSLRRGNNQPQHF
TRBV30	.	TRBJ2-4	TRBD1	TGTGCCTGGAGGCTGACAGGGGCGAAAAACATTCAGTACTTC	CAWRLTGAKNIQYF
TRBV1	.	TRBJ2-2	.	TGCACCAGCAGCGGACGCGGGGGGGCCGGGGAGCTGTTTTTT	CTSSGRGGAGELFF
TRBV7-6	.	TRBJ2-6	.	TGTGCCAGCAGCTTAGACCAAAGGACTTCGGCGGGGGCCAACGTCCTGACTTTC	CASSLDQRTSAGANVLTF
TRBV7-2	.	TRBJ1-1	TRBD1	TGTGCCAGCAGCCTCCGACAGGGTACTGAAGCTTTCTTT	CASSLRQGTEAFF
TRBV4-2	.	TRBJ2-3	.	TGTGCCAGCAGCCAAGATGGGGACTCGGCAGATACGCAGTATTTT	CASSQDGDSADTQYF
TRBV18	.	TRBJ1-1	.	TGTGCCAGCTCACCGAGAGATTTGAACACTGAAGCTTTCTTT	CASSPRDLNTEAFF
TRBV5-1	.	TRBJ2-5	TRBD2	TGCGCCAGCAGCTTGTGGGGACTAGGAAACCAAGAGACCCAGTACTTC	CASSLWGLGNQETQYF
TRBV11-2	.	TRBJ2-6	TRBD1	TGTGCCAGCAGCTCCCAAGGCGGACAGGTTCGCTCTGGGGCCAACGTCCTGACTTTC	CASSSQGGQVRSGANVLTF
TRBV21-1	.	TRBJ2-4	.	TGTGCCAGCAGCGCACAGGGGGCGGGAAGGTATGGGGCCGGGAACATTCAGTACTTC	CASSAQGAGRYGAGNIQYF
TRBV15	.	TRBJ1-5	.	TGTGCCACCATAGAGCATTGGGTCTGGAGTCAGCCCCAGCATTTT	CATIEHWVWSQPQHF
TRBV2	once	TRBJ1-4	.	TGTGCCAGCAGGAGACAGTCTTCAACTAATGAAAAACTGTTTTTT	CASRRQSSTNEKLFF
TRBV6-2/TRBV6-3	.	TRBJ2-7	.	TGTGCCAGCAGTTTCCCGACAGGTATCAGCCACGAGCAGTACTTC	CASSFPTGISHEQYF
TRBV5-1	.	TRBJ1-2	TRBD1	TGCGCCAGCAGCTTGGCCGGGACAGGATATGGCTACACCTTC	CASSLAGTGYGYTF
TRBV10-1	.	TRBJ2-7	.	TGCGCCAGCAGTTCCTCCGGGAACTACGAGCAGTACTTC	CASSSSGNYEQYF
TRBV30	.	TRBJ2-1	TRBD2	TGTGCCTGGAACCCACTAGCGGGATGGGGTATGAATGAGCAGTTCTTC	CAWNPLAGWGMNEQFF
TRBV19	.	TRBJ1-5	.	TGTGCCAGTAGTATTGGAGCAGAATTCTATAGCAATCAGCCCCAGCATTTT	CASSIGAEFYSNQPQHF
TRBV12-3/TRBV12-4	.	TRBJ2-2	.	TGTGCCAGCAGCCCCCCCGTCACCGGGGAGCTGTTTTTT	CASSPPVTGELFF
TRBV6-2/TRBV6-3	.	TRBJ2-7	.	TGTGCCAGCAGTTACTCGATATCGGGGGACGAGCAGTACTTC	CASSYSISGDEQYF
TRBV11-2	.	TRBJ2-7	.	TGTGCCAGCAGCTTAGGAGGGTCCTACGAGCAGTACTTC	CASSLGGSYEQYF
TRBV7-8	.	TRBJ2-7	.	TGTGCCAGCACCAAGAGGGACAGGGCGACTAGCGGGCCAGCCTACGAGCAGTACTTC	CASTKRDRATSGPAYEQYF
TRBV19	.	TRBJ2-7	.	TGTGCCAGTAGTATAGATACCAGCGGAAGCTCCTACGAGCAGTACTTC	CASSIDTSGSSYEQYF
TRBV25-1	.	TRBJ2-2	.	TGTGCCAGCAGTGGAGGGTTGCCCGGGGAGCTGTTTTTT	CASSGGLPGELFF
TRBV19	once	TRBJ1-5	.	TGTGCCAGTAGCCTACTCGGCAGGTTCGGTCAGCCCCAGCATTTT	CASSLLGRFGQPQHF
TRBV30	.	TRBJ1-4	TRBD1	TGTGCCTGGAACCGGGACAGGGGGGAAAAACTGTTTTTT	CAWNRDRGEKLFF
TRBV3-1/TRBV3-2	.	TRBJ1-5	.	TGTGCCAGCAGCCAAGGACGAGGGGGAAATCAGCCCCAGCATTTT	CASSQGRGGNQPQHF
TRBV27	.	TRBJ2-2	TRBD2	TGTGCCAGCAGTCCCCTGGGGGGGAGGGCCAGTACCGGGGAGCTGTTTTTT	CASSPLGGRASTGELFF
TRBV5-6	.	TRBJ2-1	.	TGTGCCAGCAGCAAGGGACACTTAAGCTCCTACAATGAGCAGTTCTTC	CASSKGHLSSYNEQFF
TRBV7-2	.	TRBJ2-7	TRBD2	TGTGCCAGCAGAGACCCGGGACTAGCGGGCTACGAGCAGTACTTC	CASRDPGLAGYEQYF
TRBV2	.	TRBJ1-4	TRBD1	TGTGCCAGCAGAACCGGGACAGGGGATGAAAAACTGTTTTTT	CASRTGTGDEKLFF